The 12 T cell receptor beta chains below were found in one sample sequenced in a study of blood T cell repertoires in COVID-19. Sequencing was performed with immunoSEQ multiplex PCR; in TCRdb, only in-frame clones are kept and a portion is missing. The sample contains roughly 250,000 clones, around 87% of which appear only once. The sample was peripheral blood. These receptors all stem from a man aged 55 to 69 who had recovered from COVID-19.

The chain uses TRBV19 and TRBJ2-3, with 15 bases fitting TRBD2. This CDR3 has 14 amino acids. The V gene end was trimmed by 7 bases and the J gene end by 13 bases; junction bases not matched to a gene: 9. CDR1 and CDR2 from the germline V gene are LNHDA and SQIVND (reference sequence). The CDR3 sequence is CASTGGLAGGLEYF. CDR3 sequence (DNA): TGTGCCAGTACCGGCGGACTAGCGGGGGGGCTTGAGTATTTT.

The chain carries TRBV13 and TRBJ2-3; D remains unclear. The CDR3 is 13 amino acids. The germline CDR1 and CDR2 sequences are PRHDT and FYEKMQ (reference sequence). The ends were cut back, 2 bases at V and 1 base at J, with 4 bases in the middle. CDR3 bases: TGTGCCAGCAGCTTACCAGGCACAGATACGCAGTATTTT. This codes for CASSLPGTDTQYF.

The DNA of the CDR3 is TGTGCCAGCACTACAAACAGCGGTGGAAACACCATATATTTT. This sequence encodes CASTTNSGGNTIYF. The chain combines TRBV7-6 with TRBJ1-3, with D uncertain. Trimming cost V 7 bases and J 3 bases, with 13 bases left between them. Looked up from germline, CDR1 is SGHVS and CDR2 is FNYEAQ. The CDR3 runs to 14 residues.

This clone was recorded once. This chain links TRBV28 with TRBJ1-2, with 7 bases fitting TRBD1. Unmatched junction bases numbered 4, after V lost 6 bases and J lost 0 bases. Germline V lookup: CDR1 MDHEN, CDR2 SYDVKM. The CDR3 spans 14 residues. This CDR3 is CASSPGTANYGYTF. CDR3 DNA sequence: TGTGCCAGCAGCCCCGGGACAGCTAACTATGGCTACACCTTC.

This clone has just one count. The genes are TRBV7-2 and TRBJ2-5, with no clear D. The CDR3 runs 13 residues. With 7 bases removed from V and 1 base from J, the gap between germline ends came to 10 bases. Germline assignment: CDR1 SGHTA and CDR2 FQGNSA. The chain's CDR3 is CASNTRPQETQYF. DNA of the CDR3: TGTGCCAGCAACACCAGGCCCCAAGAGACCCAGTACTTC.

This chain uses TRBV11-1 with TRBJ2-2, with D possibly matching TRBD2 (6 bases). Germline-derived CDR1 and CDR2 are SGHAT and FQDESV (reference sequence). V was cut by 6 bases and J by 2 bases, with 16 bases left in between. The CDR3 spans 16 residues. Here the CDR3 DNA reads TGTGCCAGCAGTGAACAGGTAGCGGTAAACACCGGGGAGCTGTTTTTT. Protein sequence: CASSEQVAVNTGELFF. Drawing the rest from reference TRBV11-1 and TRBJ2-2, the complete variable domain is EAEVAQSPRYKITEKSQAVAFWCDPISGHATLYWYRQILGQGPELLVQFQDESVVDDSQLPKDRFSAERLKGVDSTLKIQPAELGDSAMYLCASSEQVAVNTGELFFGEGSRLTVL.

The rearrangement joins TRBV27 to TRBJ2-7; maybe TRBD1 (5 bases). The CDR3 contains 15 residues. The V end was cut by 0 bases, the J end by 2 bases, with 11 bases between. The germline V gene encodes CDR1 MNHEY and CDR2 SMNVEV (reference sequence). The CDR3 bases are TGTGCCAGCAGTTTATCGATGGGGCAGACCTACGAGCAGTACTTC. Its translation is CASSLSMGQTYEQYF.

The V gene is TRBV28, the J gene TRBJ1-1; weak D call: TRBD1 (5 bases). Trimming removed 7 bases from V and 3 bases from J, with 15 bases in between. CDR3 length equals 14 residues. Germline CDR1 MDHEN, CDR2 SYDVKM. The CDR3 bases are TGTGCCAGCATCCCCCCAGGGCCCCACACTGAAGCTTTCTTT. Protein product: CASIPPGPHTEAFF. The complete variable domain, with remaining parts taken from reference TRBV28 and TRBJ1-1, reads DVKVTQSSRYLVKRTGEKVFLECVQDMDHENMFWYRQDPGLGLRLIYFSYDVKMKEKGDIPEGYSVSREKKERFSLILESASTNQTSMYLCASIPPGPHTEAFFGQGTRLTVV.

Comment on this clone: Other nucleotide sequences from this sample produce the same CDR3. The CDR3 reads CASSLEGQGEKLFF. In DNA form, the CDR3 reads TGCGCCAGCAGCTTGGAGGGACAGGGTGAAAAACTGTTTTTT. V gene TRBV5-1 combines with J gene TRBJ1-4; TRBD1 agrees at 9 bases. The trim removed 0 bases at V and 7 bases at J, leaving 1 base unmatched. The CDR3 has 14 residues. Germline V lookup: CDR1 SGHRS, CDR2 YFSETQ.

The rearrangement joins TRBV5-6 to TRBJ2-7; 7 bases align to TRBD2. The V and J ends lost 3 bases and 7 bases, in that order; junction bases with no gene match: 7. This CDR3 has 13 amino acids. Germline assignment: CDR1 SGHDT and CDR2 YYEEEE. The CDR3 sequence: CASSSTWGGEQYV. CDR3 nucleotides: TGTGCCAGCAGCTCGACGTGGGGGGGAGAGCAGTACGTC.

This clone was seen a handful of times. No DNA is shown, since the ends of the CDR3 on it are uncertain; the CDR3 is the one TCRdb lists. V usage is TRBV21-1 and J usage is TRBJ1-5. TRBV21-1 is annotated as a pseudogene. The CDR3 is 15 amino acids long, termini counted. CDR3: CASSKVGGGNQPQHF.

V gene TRBV7-9 combines with J gene TRBJ1-6, with a tentative D call TRBD1 (5 bases). The CDR3 spans 14 residues. V was shortened by 3 bases and J by 11 bases, with 14 bases between the two germline ends. Looked up from germline, CDR1 is SEHNR and CDR2 is FQNEAQ (reference sequence). The CDR3 is CASSLGPLGAPLHF. The CDR3 bases are TGTGCCAGCAGCTTGGGGCCATTAGGCGCACCCCTCCACTTT.